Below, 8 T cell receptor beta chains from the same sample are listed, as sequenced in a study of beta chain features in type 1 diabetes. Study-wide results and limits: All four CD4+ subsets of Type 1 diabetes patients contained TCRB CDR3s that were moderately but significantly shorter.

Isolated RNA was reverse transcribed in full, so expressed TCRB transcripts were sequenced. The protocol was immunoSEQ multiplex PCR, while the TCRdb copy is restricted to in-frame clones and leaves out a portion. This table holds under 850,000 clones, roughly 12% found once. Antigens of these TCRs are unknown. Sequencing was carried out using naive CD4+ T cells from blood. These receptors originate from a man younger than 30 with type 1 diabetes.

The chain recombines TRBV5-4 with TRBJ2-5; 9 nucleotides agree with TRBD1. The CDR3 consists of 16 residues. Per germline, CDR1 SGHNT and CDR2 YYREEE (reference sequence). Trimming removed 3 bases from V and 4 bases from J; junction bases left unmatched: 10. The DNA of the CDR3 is TGTGCCAGCAGCTCGACAGGGGGTGAGTGGGGAGAGACCCAGTACTTC. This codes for CASSSTGGEWGETQYF.

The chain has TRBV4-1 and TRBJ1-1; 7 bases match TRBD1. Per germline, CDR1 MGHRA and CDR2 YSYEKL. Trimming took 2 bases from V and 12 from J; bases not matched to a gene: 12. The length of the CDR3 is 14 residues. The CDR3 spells CASSQPRDRYKTFF. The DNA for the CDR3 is TGCGCCAGCAGCCAACCTCGGGACAGATATAAAACTTTCTTT.

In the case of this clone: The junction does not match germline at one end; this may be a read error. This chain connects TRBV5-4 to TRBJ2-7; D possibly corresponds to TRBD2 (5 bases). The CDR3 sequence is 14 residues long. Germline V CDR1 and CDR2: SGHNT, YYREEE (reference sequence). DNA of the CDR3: TGTGCCAGCAGGTTGGCGGGCAGTTCCTACGAGCAGTACTTC. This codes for CASRLAGSSYEQYF.

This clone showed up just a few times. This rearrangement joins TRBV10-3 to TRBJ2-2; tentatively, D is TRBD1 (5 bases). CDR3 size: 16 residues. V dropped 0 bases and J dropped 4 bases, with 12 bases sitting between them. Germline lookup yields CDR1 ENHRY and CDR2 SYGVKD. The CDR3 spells CAISESFQGLTGELFF. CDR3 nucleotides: TGTGCCATCAGTGAGTCCTTTCAGGGCCTCACCGGGGAGCTGTTTTTT.

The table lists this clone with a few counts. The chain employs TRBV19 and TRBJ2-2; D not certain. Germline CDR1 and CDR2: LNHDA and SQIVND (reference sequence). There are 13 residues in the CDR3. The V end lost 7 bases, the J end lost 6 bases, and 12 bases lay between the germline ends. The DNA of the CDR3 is TGTGCCAGTACCGAACAGCACCCCGGGGAGCTGTTTTTT. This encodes CASTEQHPGELFF.

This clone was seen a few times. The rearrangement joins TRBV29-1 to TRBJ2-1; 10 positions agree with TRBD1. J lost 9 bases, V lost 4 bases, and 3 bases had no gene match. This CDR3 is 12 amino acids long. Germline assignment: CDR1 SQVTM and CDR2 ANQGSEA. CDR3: CSVAGTGVEQFF. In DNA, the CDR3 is TGCAGCGTTGCCGGGACAGGGGTTGAGCAGTTCTTC.

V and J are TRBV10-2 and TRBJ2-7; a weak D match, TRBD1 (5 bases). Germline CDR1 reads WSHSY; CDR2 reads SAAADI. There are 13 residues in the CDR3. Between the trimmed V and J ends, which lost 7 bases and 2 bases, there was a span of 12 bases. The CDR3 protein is CASTDGAAYEQYF. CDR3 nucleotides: TGCGCCAGCACGGATGGGGCGGCCTACGAGCAGTACTTC.

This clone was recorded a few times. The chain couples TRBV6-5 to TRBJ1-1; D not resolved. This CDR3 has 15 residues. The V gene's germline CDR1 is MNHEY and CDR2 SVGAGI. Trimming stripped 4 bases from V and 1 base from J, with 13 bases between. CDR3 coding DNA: TGTGCCAGCAGTTCACACAACAGTGCGAACACTGAAGCTTTCTTT. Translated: CASSSHNSANTEAFF.